These 9 T cell receptor beta chains share one sample of origin, sequenced in a study of cytotoxic CD8 clonotypes in ibrutinib-treated CLL. Clones were read by immunoSEQ multiplex PCR, and TCRdb kept only the in-frame ones, dropping some. The repertoire includes tens of thousands of clones, about nine tenths of them detected once, and around 3.1% sits in the top ten. Material: PBMCs, obtained after 12 months of ibrutinib treatment. These receptors all stem from a human donor with chronic lymphocytic leukemia.

The chain couples TRBV2 to TRBJ2-5; TRBD1 agrees at 9 bases. This CDR3 contains 14 residues. Germline values: CDR1 SNHLY, CDR2 FYNNEI. V was pared by 4 bases and J by 5 bases, with 5 bases of the junction left unmatched. This chain's CDR3 is CASSVQGARETQYF. The CDR3 DNA follows: TGTGCCAGCAGTGTACAGGGGGCTCGGGAGACCCAGTACTTC.

The chain uses TRBV18 and TRBJ2-7; D unresolved. Germline CDR1 reads KGHSH; CDR2 reads LQKENI. The CDR3 loop spans 14 amino acids. The ends were cut back, 0 bases at V and 1 base at J, with 7 bases in the middle. The CDR3 sequence: CASSPPSISYEQYF. The CDR3 nucleotides are TGTGCCAGCTCACCACCATCTATATCCTACGAGCAGTACTTC.

The CDR3 protein is CASSGTSGSTDTQYF. CDR3 bases: TGTGCCAGCAGTGGGACTAGCGGATCCACAGATACGCAGTATTTT. The chain uses TRBV2 and TRBJ2-3; 10 positions match TRBD2. This CDR3 has 15 amino acids. Unmatched junction bases numbered 3, after V lost 4 bases and J lost 2 bases. Germline V gene lookup returns CDR1 SNHLY and CDR2 FYNNEI.

This chain joins TRBV4-3 and TRBJ2-7, with D uncertain. CDR1 is LGHNA, CDR2 YSLEER, per germline. CDR3 length: 14 residues. Trimming took off 0 bases at V and 2 bases at J, with 8 bases between the two ends. The CDR3 protein is CASSQDVKTYEQYF. CDR3 DNA: TGCGCCAGCAGCCAAGATGTTAAAACCTACGAGCAGTACTTC.

V and J are TRBV5-1 and TRBJ1-5, with D unresolved. This CDR3 has 14 residues. Per germline, CDR1 SGHRS and CDR2 YFSETQ. V lost 2 bases and J lost 3, with 9 bases in between. This CDR3 is CASSFHTDNQPQHF. In DNA, the CDR3 is TGCGCCAGCAGCTTCCATACAGACAATCAGCCCCAGCATTTT. Full variable domain (remainder filled in from reference TRBV5-1 and TRBJ1-5): KAGVTQTPRYLIKTRGQQVTLSCSPISGHRSVSWYQQTPGQGLQFLFEYFSETQRNKGNFPGRFSGRQFSNSRSEMNVSTLELGDSALYLCASSFHTDNQPQHFGDGTRLSIL.

This chain joins TRBV4-3 and TRBJ2-7; D call uncertain. The CDR3 has 15 residues. V was pared by 0 bases and J by 2 bases, with 11 bases between. Germline V gene sequence: CDR1 LGHNA, CDR2 YSLEER. CDR3 sequence (DNA): TGCGCCAGCAGCCAAGAAGCCAGGAGAACCTACGAGCAGTACTTC. It yields the protein CASSQEARRTYEQYF.

This chain uses TRBV2 with TRBJ1-1; D is unclear. The germline gives CDR1 SNHLY, CDR2 FYNNEI. V dropped 10 bases and J dropped 8 bases, with 5 bases sitting between them. This CDR3 region has 8 residues. The CDR3 DNA reads as TGTGCCACCCGCGAAGCTTTCTTT. Encoded protein: CATREAFF.

The chain couples TRBV28 to TRBJ1-1; 7 bases fit TRBD1. V was clipped by 5 bases and J by 5 bases; unmatched bases: 11. The CDR3 covers 15 residues. The V gene's germline CDR1 is MDHEN and CDR2 SYDVKM. CDR3 sequence reads: CASSPNMGQRTEAFF. The CDR3 nucleotides are TGTGCCAGCAGTCCCAATATGGGACAGCGAACTGAAGCTTTCTTT.

This chain joins TRBV7-3 and TRBJ1-1, with unresolved D. The V end was cut by 2 bases, the J end by 6 bases, with 16 bases between. Germline V gene data show CDR1 as SGHTA and CDR2 as FQGTGA. CDR3 length: 15 residues. The CDR3 DNA reads TGTGCCAGCAGCTTATTGGGCAGTGGGTCCGCTGAAGCTTTCTTT. Translated: CASSLLGSGSAEAFF.